The present T cell receptor beta chain was sequenced within a study of T cell responses to AZD1222 COVID-19 vaccine. Study results and limitations: Targets within unmutated variant regions were reportedly found for nearly half of spike-specific TCRs.

The CDR3 contains 11 residues. CDR1 is SGHNT, CDR2 YENEEA, per germline. V was pared by 5 bases and J by 4 bases, with 4 bases between. This table comes from immunoSEQ multiplex PCR, and its TCRdb copy is limited to in-frame clones, with some not included. The sample includes about 140,000 clones, approximately 89% of them seen just once. About this clone itself: Its target is not known.

This material consisted of peripheral blood, taken on day 0 of AZD1222 vaccination. The chain joins TRBV11-3 to TRBJ2-3; D not certain. This TCR was recovered from an adult in good health. CDR3 DNA sequence: TGTGCCAGCAGCCGAGCAGATACGCAGTATTTT. Protein sequence: CASSRADTQYF. Filled out from reference TRBV11-3 and TRBJ2-3, the complete variable domain reads EAGVVQSPRYKIIEKKQPVAFWCNPISGHNTLYWYLQNLGQGPELLIRYENEEAVDDSQLPKDRFSAERLKGVDSTLKIQPAELGDSAVYLCASSRADTQYFGPGTRLTVL.